This T cell receptor beta chain comes out of a study of cytomegalovirus exposure and HLA in healthy donors. Findings and caveats of the study: Beyond CMV serostatus, there was no information to go on about immune exposure. Several V segments, TRBV6-2 and TRBV6-3 among them, could not be told apart and were dropped. The authors later linked a missense DCLRE1C variant to TCR beta V- and J-gene trimming. Accurate prediction of most subjects' HLA-A and HLA-B alleles from TCR beta sequences was reported.

As concerns this clone: Its antigen is as yet unknown.

A multiplex PCR was run with 60 Vbeta primers and 13 Jbeta primers. Some clones are missing from TCRdb's copy, which holds only in-frame ones; the method was immunoSEQ multiplex PCR. The data hold around 170,000 clones, with 65% to 90% observed a single time. This CDR3 has 15 residues. Germline-derived CDR1 and CDR2 are LNHDA and SQIVND (reference sequence). V lost 7 bases and J lost 6, with 19 bases in between. Sequencing used PBMCs. The clonotype comes from a man aged 40-49 years in good health and CMV-seropositive. This rearrangement joins TRBV19 to TRBJ2-4; D may be TRBD2 (5 bases). The CDR3 sequence: CASTLAAFAGNIQYF. In DNA, the CDR3 is TGTGCCAGTACCTTGGCGGCCTTTGCGGGAAACATTCAGTACTTC.